This T cell receptor beta chain was identified during a study of radiation and T cells in renal cell carcinoma. Study-wide results and limits: Baseline intratumoral clonotype presence is unknown without pretreatment biopsies. In blood, top tumor clones expanded by 2 weeks, shrinking by 4.

Comment on this clone: As yet, its antigen is unknown.

Trimming took 5 bases from V and 0 from J, leaving 14 bases between them. This CDR3 is built from 15 residues. Germline V lookup: CDR1 LNHDA, CDR2 SQIVND (reference sequence). Clones were sequenced by immunoSEQ multiplex PCR, and TCRdb holds only the in-frame ones, with some missing. The sample shows 150,000 or so clones, 88% of them seen only once. Documented time point: baseline pretreatment blood. The treatment was: 15 Gy SBRT to primary tumor, nephrectomy 4 weeks later. This renal cell carcinoma was of the clear cell type. The genes are TRBV19 and TRBJ2-7, with D maybe TRBD1 (6 bases). The sequencing here drew on blood, taken from a patient whose treatment included radiotherapy and nephrectomy. The TCR comes from a woman aged 70 to 79 with renal cell carcinoma. For the CDR3, the DNA is TGTGCCAGTAGTCCGGGCGACAGGAGCTCCTACGAGCAGTACTTC. It specifies CASSPGDRSSYEQYF.